A selection of T cell receptor beta chains follows, all from one sample in a study of post-analysis software for immune sequencing data. TCRdb re-derived calls from the PCR reads in MiXCR, one entry per CDR3 protein. This sample has about 210,000 distinct CDR3 sequences, with 29% found just once. Sequenced: blood. The receptors originated from a girl under 18 with multiple sclerosis. Each CDR3 is given with its conserved first and last residue. A D gene is named only where the DNA matches it firmly. Clone sizes are given selectively: once, few, many, or a class where the clone is expanded.

clone_size,v_call,j_call,d_call,cdr3_aa,cdr3_nt
-,TRBV6-2/TRBV6-3,TRBJ2-3,-,CASSDPGQIRDTQYF,TGTGCCAGCAGTGATCCGGGACAAATTCGAGATACGCAGTATTTT
-,TRBV20-1,TRBJ1-4,TRBD1,CSARGRNRGPNEKLFF,TGCAGTGCTAGAGGAAGAAACAGGGGGCCTAATGAAAAACTGTTTTTT
many,TRBV5-1,TRBJ1-1,-,CASSLDRTGNTEAFF,TGCGCCAGCAGCTTGGACAGGACGGGGAACACTGAAGCTTTCTTT
-,TRBV27,TRBJ1-5,-,CASSWWGVIQPQHF,TGTGCCAGCAGTTGGTGGGGTGTCATTCAGCCCCAGCATTTT
-,TRBV5-1,TRBJ2-3,-,CAGSLVAGLEDTQYF,TGCGCCGGCAGCTTGGTGGCAGGTCTAGAAGATACGCAGTATTTT
-,TRBV2,TRBJ1-2,-,CASSRGNYGYTF,TGTGCCAGCAGCCGGGGGAACTATGGCTACACCTTC
-,TRBV29-1,TRBJ1-4,-,CSVGRAEKLFF,TGCAGCGTTGGCAGGGCTGAAAAACTGTTTTTT
few,TRBV5-1,TRBJ2-2,-,CASSFTPNTGELFF,TGCGCCAGCAGCTTTACGCCGAACACCGGGGAGCTGTTTTTT
-,TRBV2,TRBJ2-3,TRBD1,CASRDGTGRSDTRYF,TGTGCCAGCCGTGACGGGACAGGGAGATCAGATACGCGGTATTTT
many,TRBV20-1,TRBJ2-2,TRBD1,CSAGGQLNTGELFF,TGCAGTGCTGGGGGACAGTTGAACACCGGGGAGCTGTTTTTT
few,TRBV21-1,TRBJ1-2,-,CASSKSNGGGPEYGYTF,TGTGCCAGCAGCAAAAGCAACGGGGGCGGGCCAGAATATGGCTACACCTTC